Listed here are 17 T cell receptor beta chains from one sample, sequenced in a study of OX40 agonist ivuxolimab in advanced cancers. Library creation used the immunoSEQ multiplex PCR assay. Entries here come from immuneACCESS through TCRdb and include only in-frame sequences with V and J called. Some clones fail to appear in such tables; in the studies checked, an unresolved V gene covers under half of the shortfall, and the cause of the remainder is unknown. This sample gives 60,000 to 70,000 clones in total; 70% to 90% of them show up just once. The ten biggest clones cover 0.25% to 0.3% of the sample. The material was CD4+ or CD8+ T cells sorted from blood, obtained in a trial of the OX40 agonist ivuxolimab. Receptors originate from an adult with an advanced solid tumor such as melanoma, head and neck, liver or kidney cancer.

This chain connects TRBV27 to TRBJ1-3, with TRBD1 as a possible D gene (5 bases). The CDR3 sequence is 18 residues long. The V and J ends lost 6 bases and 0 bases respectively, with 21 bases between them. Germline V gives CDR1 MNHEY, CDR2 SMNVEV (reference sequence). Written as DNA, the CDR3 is TGTGCCAGCAGCACGCACACTTTACAGGTTCTCTCTGGAAACACCATATATTTT. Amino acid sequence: CASSTHTLQVLSGNTIYF.

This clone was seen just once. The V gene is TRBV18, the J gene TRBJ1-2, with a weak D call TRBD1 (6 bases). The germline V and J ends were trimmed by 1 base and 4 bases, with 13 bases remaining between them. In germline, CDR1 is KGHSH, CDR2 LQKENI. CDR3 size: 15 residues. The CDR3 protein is CASSPQGGPSYGYTF. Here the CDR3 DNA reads TGTGCCAGCTCACCACAGGGGGGGCCTAGCTATGGCTACACCTTC.

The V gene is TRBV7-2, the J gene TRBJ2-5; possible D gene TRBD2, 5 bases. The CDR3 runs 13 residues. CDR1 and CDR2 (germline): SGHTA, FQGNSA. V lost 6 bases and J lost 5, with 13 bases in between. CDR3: CASRTAGKETQYF. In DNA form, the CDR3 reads TGTGCCAGCAGGACCGCCGGGAAGGAGACCCAGTACTTC. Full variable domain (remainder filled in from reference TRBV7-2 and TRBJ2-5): GAGVSQSPSNKVTEKGKDVELRCDPISGHTALYWYRQSLGQGLEFLIYFQGNSAPDKSGLPSDRFSAERTGGSVSTLTIQRTQQEDSAVYLCASRTAGKETQYFGPGTRLLVL.

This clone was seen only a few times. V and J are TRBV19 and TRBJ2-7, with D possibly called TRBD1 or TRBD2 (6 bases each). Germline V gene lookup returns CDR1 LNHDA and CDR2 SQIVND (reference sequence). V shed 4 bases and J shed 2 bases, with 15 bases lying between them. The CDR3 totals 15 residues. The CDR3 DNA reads TGTGCCAGTAGTAGGTTAGGGGGGCAAACCTACGAGCAGTACTTC. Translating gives CASSRLGGQTYEQYF.

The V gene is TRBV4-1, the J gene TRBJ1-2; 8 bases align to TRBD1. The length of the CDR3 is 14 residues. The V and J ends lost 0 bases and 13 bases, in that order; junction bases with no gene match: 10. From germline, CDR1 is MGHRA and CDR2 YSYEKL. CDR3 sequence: CASSQDPLRTGLTF. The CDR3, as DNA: TGCGCCAGCAGCCAAGATCCCCTCCGGACAGGGCTCACCTTC.

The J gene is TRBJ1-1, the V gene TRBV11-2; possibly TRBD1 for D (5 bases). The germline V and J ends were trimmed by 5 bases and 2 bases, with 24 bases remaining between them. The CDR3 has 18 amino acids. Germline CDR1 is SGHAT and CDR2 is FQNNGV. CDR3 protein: CASSLSPGVVKGNTEAFF. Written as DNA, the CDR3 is TGTGCCAGCAGCCTGTCCCCGGGGGTAGTGAAGGGAAACACTGAAGCTTTCTTT.

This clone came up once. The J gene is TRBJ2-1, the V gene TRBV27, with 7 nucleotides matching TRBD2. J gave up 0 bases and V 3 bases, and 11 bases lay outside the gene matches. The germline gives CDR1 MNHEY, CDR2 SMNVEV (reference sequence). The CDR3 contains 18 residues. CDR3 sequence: CASSFLEGGPSSYNEQFF. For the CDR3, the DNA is TGTGCCAGCAGTTTTTTAGAGGGAGGGCCGAGCTCCTACAATGAGCAGTTCTTC.

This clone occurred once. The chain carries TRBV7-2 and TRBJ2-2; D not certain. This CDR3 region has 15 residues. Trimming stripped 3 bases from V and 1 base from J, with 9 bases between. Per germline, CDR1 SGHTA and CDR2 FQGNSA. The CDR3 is CASSFFGQNTGELFF. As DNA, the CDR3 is TGTGCCAGCAGCTTTTTTGGGCAGAACACCGGGGAGCTGTTTTTT.

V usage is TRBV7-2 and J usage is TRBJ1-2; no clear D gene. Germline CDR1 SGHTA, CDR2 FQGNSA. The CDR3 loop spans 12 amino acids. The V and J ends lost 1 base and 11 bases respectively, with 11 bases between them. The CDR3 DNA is TGTGCCAGCAGCTTAGATTCGGACCCTTACACCTTC. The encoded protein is CASSLDSDPYTF.

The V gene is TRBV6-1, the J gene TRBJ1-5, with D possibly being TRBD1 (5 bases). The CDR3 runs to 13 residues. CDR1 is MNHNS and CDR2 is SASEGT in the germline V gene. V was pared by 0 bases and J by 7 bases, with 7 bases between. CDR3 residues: CASSEAEGQPQHF. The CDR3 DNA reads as TGTGCCAGCAGTGAAGCCGAGGGGCAGCCCCAGCATTTT.

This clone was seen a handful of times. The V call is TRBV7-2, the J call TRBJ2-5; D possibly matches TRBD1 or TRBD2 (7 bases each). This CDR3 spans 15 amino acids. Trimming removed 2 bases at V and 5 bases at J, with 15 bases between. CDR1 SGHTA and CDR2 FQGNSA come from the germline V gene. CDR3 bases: TGTGCCAGCAGCTTAAGACAGGGAGGGCCGGAGACCCAGTACTTC. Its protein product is CASSLRQGGPETQYF.

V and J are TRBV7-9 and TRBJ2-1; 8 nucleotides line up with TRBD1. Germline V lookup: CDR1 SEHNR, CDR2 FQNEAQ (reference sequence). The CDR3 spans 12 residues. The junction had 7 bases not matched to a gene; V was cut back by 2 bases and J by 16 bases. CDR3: CASSLRTGRVFF. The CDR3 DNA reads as TGTGCCAGCAGCTTAAGGACAGGGAGAGTTTTCTTC.

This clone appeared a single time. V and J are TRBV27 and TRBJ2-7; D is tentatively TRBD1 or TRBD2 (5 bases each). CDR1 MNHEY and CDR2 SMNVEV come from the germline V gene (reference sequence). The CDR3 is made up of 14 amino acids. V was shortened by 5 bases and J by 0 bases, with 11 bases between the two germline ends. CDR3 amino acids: CASSPRDGSYEQYF. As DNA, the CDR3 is TGTGCCAGCAGTCCCCGGGACGGCTCCTACGAGCAGTACTTC.

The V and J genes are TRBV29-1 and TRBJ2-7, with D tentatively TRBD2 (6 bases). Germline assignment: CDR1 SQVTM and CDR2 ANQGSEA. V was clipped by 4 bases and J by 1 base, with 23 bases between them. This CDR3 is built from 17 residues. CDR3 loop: CSVGALVSGLTSYEQYF. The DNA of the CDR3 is TGCAGCGTTGGGGCATTGGTGTCGGGACTGACTTCCTACGAGCAGTACTTC.

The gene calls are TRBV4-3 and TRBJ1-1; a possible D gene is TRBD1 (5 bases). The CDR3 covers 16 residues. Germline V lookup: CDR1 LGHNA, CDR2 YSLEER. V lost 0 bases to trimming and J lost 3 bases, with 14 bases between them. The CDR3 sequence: CASSQDLQGPYTEAFF. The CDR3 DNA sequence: TGCGCCAGCAGCCAAGATTTGCAGGGACCCTACACTGAAGCTTTCTTT.

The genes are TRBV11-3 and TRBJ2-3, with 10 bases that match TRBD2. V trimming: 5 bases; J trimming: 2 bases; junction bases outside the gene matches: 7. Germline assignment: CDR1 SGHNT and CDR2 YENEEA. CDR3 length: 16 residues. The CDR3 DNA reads TGTGCCAGCAGCCCCAGACTAGCGGGCTACACAGATACGCAGTATTTT. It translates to CASSPRLAGYTDTQYF.

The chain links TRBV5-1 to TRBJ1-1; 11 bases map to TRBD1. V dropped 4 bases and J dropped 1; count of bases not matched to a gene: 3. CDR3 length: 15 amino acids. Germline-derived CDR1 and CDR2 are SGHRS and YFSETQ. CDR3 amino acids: CASSPDRGQNTEAFF. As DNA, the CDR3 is TGCGCCAGCAGCCCGGACAGGGGGCAGAACACTGAAGCTTTCTTT.